This T cell receptor (beta chain) was captured in a study of blood T cell repertoires in COVID-19. Study context: COVID-19 samples, acute and convalescent, were from the United States, Italy and Spain.

The germline CDR1 and CDR2 sequences are GTSNPN and SVGIG (reference sequence). V was pared by 5 bases and J by 5 bases, with 6 bases between. The CDR3 contains 10 residues. Methods used by the authors: Amplified reference gene primers provided the basis for estimating nucleated cell counts. Profiled with immunoSEQ multiplex PCR; TCRdb holds only in-frame clones, not every one. D and trimming were read from the DNA, whereas the V and J calls and clone size are those reported in that table. The repertoire holds more than 140,000 clones, with more than 70% as singletons. The source is a woman between 55 and 75 years old with acute or convalescent COVID-19. The material sequenced was peripheral blood. J is TRBJ2-5 and V is TRBV30; possibly TRBD2 for D (5 bases). The CDR3 DNA is TGTGCCTGGGGCGGGGAGACCCAGTACTTC. Residues: CAWGGETQYF.